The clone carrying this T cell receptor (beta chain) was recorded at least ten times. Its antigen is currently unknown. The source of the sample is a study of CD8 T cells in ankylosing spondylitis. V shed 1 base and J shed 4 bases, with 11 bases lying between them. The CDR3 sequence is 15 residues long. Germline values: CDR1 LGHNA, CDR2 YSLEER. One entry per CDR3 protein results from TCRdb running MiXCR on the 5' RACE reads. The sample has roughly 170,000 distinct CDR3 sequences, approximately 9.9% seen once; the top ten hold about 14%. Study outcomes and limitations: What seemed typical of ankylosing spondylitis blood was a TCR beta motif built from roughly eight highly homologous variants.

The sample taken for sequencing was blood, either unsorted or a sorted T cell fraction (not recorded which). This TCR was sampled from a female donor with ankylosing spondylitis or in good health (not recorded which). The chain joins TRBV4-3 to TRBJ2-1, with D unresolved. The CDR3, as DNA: TGCGCCAGCAGCCAAGGCTCCTCAACTTACAATGAGCAGTTCTTC. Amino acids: CASSQGSSTYNEQFF.